This TCR beta chain was observed in a study of blood T cell repertoires in COVID-19. Across the whole study: Specimens from acute and convalescent COVID-19 originated in the United States, Italy and Spain.

Trimming took 1 base from V and 10 from J, leaving 10 bases between them. CDR3 length: 12 residues. Per the germline V gene, CDR1 is KGHSH and CDR2 is LQKENI. TCRdb's copy holds only in-frame clones and misses some; the assay was immunoSEQ multiplex PCR. The data show 200,000 to 250,000 clones, around nine tenths seen once. The origin of this receptor is a man aged 55 to 70 with acute or convalescent COVID-19. The specimen sequenced was peripheral blood. V and J are TRBV18 and TRBJ1-2; D is undetermined. The DNA of the CDR3 is TGTGCCAGCTCACCACGAGAAGCCCTCTACACCTTC. It yields the protein CASSPREALYTF.